The next 31 T cell receptor beta chains were all read from a single sample in a study of blood T cell repertoires in COVID-19. Sequenced by immunoSEQ multiplex PCR; TCRdb stores in-frame clones only, minus some. The sample carries about 300,000 clones, 80% to 90% recorded once. The sample consisted of PBMCs or T cells enriched from blood (not recorded which). The receptors stem from a man younger than 45 who had recovered from COVID-19.

The chain is built from TRBV28 and TRBJ1-2, with 10 bases aligning to TRBD1. The V gene's germline CDR1 is MDHEN and CDR2 SYDVKM. The CDR3 contains 15 residues. With 3 bases clipped from V and 6 bases from J, the junction kept 7 bases outside the gene matches. The CDR3 sequence is CASSFPIGQGDGYTF. In DNA, the CDR3 is TGTGCCAGCAGTTTCCCCATAGGACAGGGGGATGGCTACACCTTC.

This clone was recorded only once. The chain is built from TRBV5-6 and TRBJ1-4; D gene ambiguous. There are 16 residues in the CDR3. The V gene's germline CDR1 is SGHDT and CDR2 YYEEEE. Trimming took off 2 bases at V and 3 bases at J, with 14 bases between the two ends. The CDR3 bases are TGTGCCAGCAGCTTACTAGGGCCCGCGGCTAATGAAAAACTGTTTTTT. This gives the protein CASSLLGPAANEKLFF.

In this sample, this clone turned up a few times. The chain employs TRBV4-1 and TRBJ1-5, with 8 positions matching TRBD1. Germline V gene data show CDR1 as MGHRA and CDR2 as YSYEKL. CDR3 length equals 16 residues. J lost 6 bases, V lost 3 bases, and 10 bases had no gene match. The CDR3 sequence: CASSQIQGAEGQPQHF. The CDR3 region has the DNA TGCGCCAGCAGCCAGATCCAGGGGGCGGAAGGTCAGCCCCAGCATTTT.

The chain is built from TRBV2 and TRBJ1-4; D is ambiguous. Germline CDR1 is SNHLY and CDR2 is FYNNEI. Trimming stripped 5 bases from V and 4 bases from J, with 11 bases between. The length of the CDR3 is 14 residues. DNA of the CDR3: TGTGCCAGCAGTTCCGCGACACTTAATGAAAAACTGTTTTTT. Its translation: CASSSATLNEKLFF.

The sample holds one count of this clone. The V call is TRBV7-9, the J call TRBJ1-1; 8 positions match TRBD1. This CDR3 comprises 14 residues. J lost 5 bases, V lost 3 bases, and 5 bases had no gene match. Looked up from germline, CDR1 is SEHNR and CDR2 is FQNEAQ (reference sequence). CDR3 protein: CASSFGQGKTEAFF. The CDR3 DNA sequence: TGTGCCAGCAGCTTCGGACAGGGAAAAACTGAAGCTTTCTTT. Drawing the rest from reference TRBV7-9 and TRBJ1-1, the complete variable domain is DTGVSQNPRHKITKRGQNVTFRCDPISEHNRLYWYRQTLGQGPEFLTYFQNEAQLEKSRLLSDRFSAERPKGSFSTLEIQRTEQGDSAMYLCASSFGQGKTEAFFGQGTRLTVV.

The J gene is TRBJ1-2, the V gene TRBV18, with 7 bases identical to TRBD1. Germline trimming cut 0 bases from V and 5 bases from J; bases unmatched to any gene: 6. This CDR3 is 15 amino acids long. In germline, CDR1 is KGHSH, CDR2 LQKENI. CDR3 protein: CASSPPEGAWYGYTF. CDR3 coding DNA: TGTGCCAGCTCACCACCGGAGGGGGCTTGGTATGGCTACACCTTC. Variable domain in full (rest from reference TRBV18 and TRBJ1-2): NAGVMQNPRHLVRRRGQEARLRCSPMKGHSHVYWYRQLPEEGLKFMVYLQKENIIDESGMPKERFSAEFPKEGPSILRIQQVVRGDSAAYFCASSPPEGAWYGYTFGSGTRLTVV.

The chain employs TRBV5-4 and TRBJ1-4; 10 bases are a match to TRBD1. From germline, CDR1 is SGHNT and CDR2 YYREEE (reference sequence). Trimming took 3 bases from V and 8 from J; bases not matched to a gene: 7. CDR3 size: 15 residues. The CDR3 region is CASSSRQGAGEKLFF. The CDR3 DNA reads TGTGCCAGCAGCTCCCGACAGGGGGCGGGCGAAAAACTGTTTTTT.

This chain connects TRBV5-4 to TRBJ2-7, with D possibly matching TRBD1 (5 bases). Trimming took 4 bases from V and 4 from J, leaving 18 bases between them. Germline CDR1 SGHNT, CDR2 YYREEE (reference sequence). This CDR3 has 15 residues. The CDR3 protein is CASSPLGVPNYEQYF. CDR3 nucleotides: TGTGCCAGCAGCCCCCTAGGGGTTCCGAATTACGAGCAGTACTTC.

The chain has TRBV7-8 and TRBJ1-2, with 7 bases lining up with TRBD1. The CDR3 runs 13 residues. V dropped 5 bases and J dropped 8; count of bases not matched to a gene: 8. In germline, CDR1 is SGHVS, CDR2 FQNEAQ. CDR3 coding DNA: TGTGCCAGCAGCGCATACAACAGGGGCGGCTACACCTTC. Protein: CASSAYNRGGYTF.

The chain is built from TRBV19 and TRBJ2-7; 7 bases are a match to TRBD2. Trimming removed 5 bases from V and 3 bases from J; junction bases left unmatched: 10. Germline V gene sequence: CDR1 LNHDA, CDR2 SQIVND (reference sequence). The CDR3 is made up of 15 amino acids. In DNA form, the CDR3 reads TGTGCCAGTAGTCCGCGGGGGAGTTTCCGCTACGAGCAGTACTTC. This gives the protein CASSPRGSFRYEQYF.

The J gene is TRBJ2-7, the V gene TRBV6-5; D gene ambiguous. Germline lookup yields CDR1 MNHEY and CDR2 SVGAGI. The CDR3 runs to 14 residues. V lost 4 bases, J lost 3 bases, and 13 bases lay in between. CDR3 nucleotide sequence: TGTGCCAGCAGTTCCTACTCATTAAGCTACGAGCAGTACTTC. It codes for CASSSYSLSYEQYF.

The CDR3 spells CASSVAVLGDEQYF. CDR3 sequence (DNA): TGTGCCAGCAGCGTAGCCGTTCTCGGGGACGAGCAGTACTTC. This chain links TRBV9 with TRBJ2-7; D perhaps matches TRBD2 (5 bases). The germline V gene has CDR1 SGDLS and CDR2 YYNGEE. The CDR3 runs to 14 residues. The V end lost 0 bases, the J end lost 5 bases, and 12 bases lay between the germline ends.

This clone was detected many times. The gene calls are TRBV7-9 and TRBJ2-7; maybe TRBD2 (6 bases). The germline V gene has CDR1 SEHNR and CDR2 FQNEAQ (reference sequence). The ends were cut back, 5 bases at V and 3 bases at J, with 14 bases in the middle. The CDR3 is 14 residues long. CDR3 sequence: CASSLSGQSYEQYF. CDR3 DNA: TGTGCCAGCAGCCTTAGCGGTCAGAGCTACGAGCAGTACTTC. Full variable domain (remainder filled in from reference TRBV7-9 and TRBJ2-7): DTGVSQNPRHKITKRGQNVTFRCDPISEHNRLYWYRQTLGQGPEFLTYFQNEAQLEKSRLLSDRFSAERPKGSFSTLEIQRTEQGDSAMYLCASSLSGQSYEQYFGPGTRLTVT.

The chain employs TRBV9 and TRBJ1-2; no firm D call. Germline lookup yields CDR1 SGDLS and CDR2 YYNGEE. V gave up 4 bases and J gave up 4 bases, with 14 bases separating them. This CDR3 contains 14 residues. The CDR3 spells CASSSPRLSYGYTF. The CDR3 region has the DNA TGTGCCAGCAGCTCCCCCCGCCTATCCTATGGCTACACCTTC.

This clone was picked up a small number of times. The rearrangement uses TRBV7-6 and TRBJ1-3; D is perhaps TRBD1 (5 bases). Trimming took off 3 bases at V and 2 bases at J, with 8 bases between the two ends. The CDR3 extends over 14 amino acids. Germline V lookup: CDR1 SGHVS, CDR2 FNYEAQ. The CDR3, as DNA: TGTGCCAGCAGCTTGCGGGGGACTGGAAACACCATATATTTT. This translates into CASSLRGTGNTIYF.

A few counts support this clone. This rearrangement joins TRBV14 to TRBJ2-7, with a possible D match to TRBD1 (6 bases). Germline V gene lookup returns CDR1 SGHDN and CDR2 FVKESK. Between the trimmed V and J ends, which lost 2 bases and 7 bases, there was a span of 15 bases. There are 14 residues in the CDR3. The CDR3 reads CASSQYVGTFEQYF. The CDR3 nucleotides read TGTGCCAGCAGCCAATATGTGGGGACATTTGAGCAGTACTTC.

V and J are TRBV5-1 and TRBJ1-2; TRBD1 matches 9 bases. Germline V gene data show CDR1 as SGHRS and CDR2 as YFSETQ. V dropped 1 base and J dropped 7; count of bases not matched to a gene: 11. This CDR3 spans 16 amino acids. The CDR3 coding sequence is TGCGCCAGCAGCTTGAGTTGGGACAGGGATGATACTGGCTACACCTTC. Translation gives CASSLSWDRDDTGYTF.

The chain combines TRBV19 with TRBJ1-6, with D unclear. V lost 4 bases to trimming and J lost 8 bases, with 15 bases between them. The CDR3 spans 15 residues. Germline V CDR1 and CDR2: LNHDA, SQIVND (reference sequence). CDR3 sequence (DNA): TGTGCCAGTAGTACTCGGTCCCAAGATTATTCACCCCTCCACTTT. Its protein product is CASSTRSQDYSPLHF.

This chain connects TRBV10-2 to TRBJ2-1; D is possibly TRBD1 (6 bases). Trimming cost V 6 bases and J 4 bases, with 28 bases left between them. The CDR3 contains 19 residues. Per the germline V gene, CDR1 is WSHSY and CDR2 is SAAADI. The CDR3 DNA is TGCGCCAGCAGAGACGAGACAGGCCGATTCTCGCGGCTGTACAATGAGCAGTTCTTC. Protein: CASRDETGRFSRLYNEQFF.

The chain has TRBV10-1 and TRBJ1-2; the D is unclear. Germline V gene lookup returns CDR1 WNHNN and CDR2 SYGVQD (reference sequence). With 9 bases removed from V and 13 bases from J, the gap between germline ends came to 12 bases. The length of the CDR3 is 9 residues. This CDR3 reads CARDLASTF. The CDR3 region has the DNA TGCGCCAGGGACTTGGCGTCCACCTTC.

J is TRBJ1-4 and V is TRBV27; maybe TRBD1 (5 bases). The CDR3 totals 17 residues. V was shortened by 9 bases and J by 2 bases, with 22 bases between the two germline ends. Germline V gene data show CDR1 as MNHEY and CDR2 as SMNVEV (reference sequence). The CDR3 spells CASQPGLLTRTNEKLFF. CDR3 nucleotide sequence: TGTGCCAGTCAGCCGGGACTCCTAACACGTACTAATGAAAAACTGTTTTTT.

The chain links TRBV2 to TRBJ2-7, with 11 nucleotides matching TRBD1. The J segment lost 3 bases and the V segment lost 6 bases, leaving 4 bases of the junction unmatched. Looked up from germline, CDR1 is SNHLY and CDR2 is FYNNEI. The CDR3 sequence is 14 residues long. The CDR3 reads CASRGQGVNYEQYF. The CDR3 nucleotides are TGTGCCAGCAGGGGACAGGGGGTGAACTACGAGCAGTACTTC.

The rearrangement uses TRBV5-1 and TRBJ1-4, with D possibly TRBD1 on 5 matching bases. The germline gives CDR1 SGHRS, CDR2 YFSETQ. CDR3 size: 15 residues. Trimming removed 0 bases at V and 7 bases at J, with 13 bases between. This CDR3 reads CASSLAPGGGEKLFF. CDR3 DNA: TGCGCCAGCAGCTTGGCGCCCGGGGGTGGTGAAAAACTGTTTTTT. Full variable domain (remainder filled in from reference TRBV5-1 and TRBJ1-4): KAGVTQTPRYLIKTRGQQVTLSCSPISGHRSVSWYQQTPGQGLQFLFEYFSETQRNKGNFPGRFSGRQFSNSRSEMNVSTLELGDSALYLCASSLAPGGGEKLFFGSGTQLSVL.

The rearrangement joins TRBV2 to TRBJ1-1, with 12 bases lining up with TRBD1. This CDR3 comprises 15 residues. Germline CDR1 is SNHLY and CDR2 is FYNNEI. Trimming cost V 4 bases and J 3 bases; bases outside gene matches: 3. The CDR3 sequence is CASSGGQGAYTEAFF. The CDR3 bases are TGTGCCAGCAGTGGGGGACAGGGGGCGTACACTGAAGCTTTCTTT.

The gene calls are TRBV6-1 and TRBJ2-7; 10 bases are shared with TRBD1. The CDR3 extends over 14 amino acids. The V gene end was trimmed by 3 bases and the J gene end by 2 bases; junction bases not matched to a gene: 1. Per germline, CDR1 MNHNS and CDR2 SASEGT. The CDR3 sequence is CASSDDRGPYEQYF. As DNA, the CDR3 is TGTGCCAGCAGTGACGACAGGGGGCCCTACGAGCAGTACTTC.

The CDR3 sequence: CASRGQGGRETQYF. The CDR3 nucleotides are TGTGCCAGCAGAGGTCAGGGAGGTAGGGAGACCCAGTACTTC. J is TRBJ2-5 and V is TRBV27; tentative D call: TRBD2 (6 bases). The CDR3 has 14 residues. The V gene's germline CDR1 is MNHEY and CDR2 SMNVEV (reference sequence). The V end lost 6 bases, the J end lost 5 bases, and 16 bases lay between the germline ends.

This rearrangement joins TRBV9 to TRBJ2-1; 10 nucleotides agree with TRBD2. Germline trimming cut 3 bases from V and 9 bases from J; bases unmatched to any gene: 9. The CDR3 spans 15 residues. Germline CDR1 is SGDLS and CDR2 is YYNGEE. The CDR3 bases are TGTGCCAGCAGCGCCGTAGCGGGAGGAATTCCTGAGCAGTTCTTC. Translated: CASSAVAGGIPEQFF. The full variable domain, completed using reference TRBV9 and TRBJ2-1, is DSGVTQTPKHLITATGQRVTLRCSPRSGDLSVYWYQQSLDQGLQFLIQYYNGEERAKGNILERFSAQQFPDLHSELNLSSLELGDSALYFCASSAVAGGIPEQFFGPGTRLTVL.

This clone was detected only once. This chain uses TRBV18 with TRBJ2-3; no definite D call. CDR3 size: 16 residues. V was pared by 2 bases and J by 3 bases, with 15 bases between. Per germline, CDR1 KGHSH and CDR2 LQKENI. This CDR3 reads CASSPSNRARTDTQYF. Written as DNA, the CDR3 is TGTGCCAGCTCACCATCTAACCGCGCGAGGACAGATACGCAGTATTTT.

The chain combines TRBV11-3 with TRBJ2-3; no definite D call. V lost 4 bases to trimming and J lost 6 bases, with 8 bases between them. The germline CDR1 and CDR2 sequences are SGHNT and YENEEA. CDR3 length: 12 residues. This CDR3 reads CASSSNSDTQYF. CDR3 sequence (DNA): TGTGCCAGCAGCTCGAATAGTGATACGCAGTATTTT.

The V gene is TRBV28, the J gene TRBJ1-3; D ambiguous. From germline, CDR1 is MDHEN and CDR2 SYDVKM. V dropped 6 bases and J dropped 8 bases, with 8 bases sitting between them. This CDR3 is built from 11 residues. The CDR3 reads CASRWGDTIYF. CDR3 DNA: TGTGCCAGCAGATGGGGAGACACCATATATTTT.

This clone was seen only once. The chain has TRBV24-1 and TRBJ2-1, with 11 bases lining up with TRBD2. Losses at the gene ends were 5 bases for V and 10 bases for J; bases not matched to a gene: 6. The CDR3 spans 14 residues. Germline CDR1 and CDR2: KGHDR and SFDVKD. CDR3 loop: CATSGASGGSEQFF. CDR3 nucleotide sequence: TGTGCCACCAGTGGGGCTAGCGGGGGGTCGGAGCAGTTCTTC.